This is a list of T cell receptor beta chains from one sample in a study of blood T cell repertoires in COVID-19. The data were produced by immunoSEQ multiplex PCR, yet TCRdb's version contains in-frame clones alone and is incomplete. Of over 50,000 clones in the sample, about 81% were seen once. The sample consisted of peripheral blood. Every receptor here comes from a man older than 75 with acute or convalescent COVID-19. The CDR3 runs from the conserved cysteine through the conserved F or W. The order of the fields is J gene, D gene, V gene, CDR3 DNA, CDR3 protein. The D gene is left open where the match is weak.

j_gene: TRBJ2-7
d_gene: TRBD2
v_gene: TRBV5-4
CDR3nt: TGTGCCAGCAGCGTCGGACTAGCGGGGGCCCCCTACGAGCAGTACTTC
CDR3aa: CASSVGLAGAPYEQYF

j_gene: TRBJ2-2
d_gene: -
v_gene: TRBV6-4
CDR3nt: TGTGCCAGCAGTTCGGGGACCGGGGAGCTGTTTTTT
CDR3aa: CASSSGTGELFF

j_gene: TRBJ2-1
d_gene: -
v_gene: TRBV10-3
CDR3nt: TGTGCCATCAGTCGTAGCGATGGCAATGAGCAGTTCTTC
CDR3aa: CAISRSDGNEQFF

j_gene: TRBJ1-1
d_gene: TRBD1
v_gene: TRBV2
CDR3nt: TGTGCCAGCAGAAAGACAGGGGGAGACACTGAAGCTTTCTTT
CDR3aa: CASRKTGGDTEAFF

j_gene: TRBJ2-1
d_gene: TRBD2
v_gene: TRBV19
CDR3nt: TGTGCCAGTCTTCCGTCATCTAGCGGTGACAATGAGCAGTTCTTC
CDR3aa: CASLPSSSGDNEQFF

j_gene: TRBJ2-4
d_gene: TRBD2
v_gene: TRBV19
CDR3nt: TGTGCCAGTAGTCCAACTAGCGTAGGGCAGGACATTCAGTACTTC
CDR3aa: CASSPTSVGQDIQYF

j_gene: TRBJ1-1
d_gene: TRBD1
v_gene: TRBV18
CDR3nt: TGTGCCAGCTCACAACTTGATTCAGGGGGTAACACTGAAGCTTTCTTT
CDR3aa: CASSQLDSGGNTEAFF

j_gene: TRBJ2-5
d_gene: -
v_gene: TRBV19
CDR3nt: TGTGCCAGTAGTACCCCACTAGGGGGTAGGGAGACCCAGTACTTC
CDR3aa: CASSTPLGGRETQYF

j_gene: TRBJ2-5
d_gene: -
v_gene: TRBV7-2
CDR3nt: TGTGCCAGCAGCCCCCGAGTCGGGGGTTTTCAAGAGACCCAGTACTTC
CDR3aa: CASSPRVGGFQETQYF

j_gene: TRBJ1-1
d_gene: -
v_gene: TRBV5-1
CDR3nt: TGCGCCAGCAGCTTGGGTTCGACAGGACCGAACACTGAAGCTTTCTTT
CDR3aa: CASSLGSTGPNTEAFF

j_gene: TRBJ1-3
d_gene: -
v_gene: TRBV9
CDR3nt: TGTGCCAGCAGTCTCCCCCTAGGAGACACCATATATTTT
CDR3aa: CASSLPLGDTIYF

j_gene: TRBJ2-1
d_gene: TRBD2
v_gene: TRBV3-1/TRBV3-2
CDR3nt: TGTGCCAGCCGCTCGGAGCTGACTAGCGGGAGGGCCAATGAGCAGTTCTTC
CDR3aa: CASRSELTSGRANEQFF